The source of this T cell receptor (beta chain) is a study of shared clonotypes between healthy human individuals. The CDR3 is 16 amino acids. The ends were cut back, 0 bases at V and 4 bases at J, with 16 bases in the middle. Germline assignment: CDR1 SGDLS and CDR2 YYNGEE. In the authors' methods: For the immunoSEQ data, sequences were junction-only without quality scores, so filtering differed. Produced via immunoSEQ multiplex PCR; TCRdb's table is partial and in-frame only. The DNA was the basis for D and trimming; V, J and clone size are from that table. The repertoire holds 2.5 million or so clones, with approximately 90% as singletons.

The chain combines TRBV9 with TRBJ1-2; D is unclear. Sequenced: naive CD4+ T cells sorted from blood. As to subset: CD45RA+ positively selected. This clonotype originated in a man younger than 30 in good health. CDR3 loop: CASSVGTALGLYGYTF. For the CDR3, the DNA is TGTGCCAGCAGCGTAGGCACAGCCCTCGGGCTCTATGGCTACACCTTC.